Shown below are 5 T cell receptor beta chains from a single sample sequenced in a study of cytomegalovirus exposure and HLA in healthy donors. Only in-frame clones appear in the TCRdb table, and some are missing; sequencing was by immunoSEQ multiplex PCR. This table has some 250,000 clones, around 90% appearing once. The sequencing input was PBMCs. Receptor source: a woman in her late teens or twenties in good health and CMV-seronegative.

The CDR3 nucleotides are TGTGCCAGTAGTATAAAAGAGGGCGGGACTAGCCCCTACGAGCAGTACTTC. Protein product: CASSIKEGGTSPYEQYF. The gene calls are TRBV19 and TRBJ2-7, with 9 nucleotides matching TRBD2. Germline-derived CDR1 and CDR2 are LNHDA and SQIVND (reference sequence). V lost 2 bases and J lost 2; bases outside the gene matches: 10. The CDR3 loop spans 17 amino acids.

The CDR3 sequence is CASSFSGFGEKLFF. CDR3 DNA sequence: TGTGCCAGCAGTTTCTCGGGGTTTGGGGAAAAACTGTTTTTT. The chain carries TRBV28 and TRBJ1-4, with D uncertain. Per germline, CDR1 MDHEN and CDR2 SYDVKM. Trimming cost V 3 bases and J 8 bases, with 13 bases left between them. The CDR3 runs to 14 residues.

The chain carries TRBV7-9 and TRBJ2-2; 15 nucleotides agree with TRBD2. After removal of 4 bases from V and 4 bases from J, the junction contained 7 bases not matched to a gene. The CDR3 length is 18 residues. In germline, CDR1 is SEHNR, CDR2 FQNEAQ (reference sequence). The DNA for the CDR3 is TGTGCCAGCAGCTCACCCGGGACTAGCGGGGGGACCACCGGGGAGCTGTTTTTT. As protein: CASSSPGTSGGTTGELFF.

The CDR3 DNA reads as TGCGCCAGCAGCTCACTAGCGGGGGGTAAGGATGAGCAGTTCTTC. This encodes CASSSLAGGKDEQFF. The rearrangement uses TRBV5-1 and TRBJ2-1; TRBD2 aligns across 12 bases. Germline V lookup: CDR1 SGHRS, CDR2 YFSETQ. J was trimmed by 8 bases and V by 3 bases; bases with no gene match: 6. The length of the CDR3 is 15 residues.

The V call is TRBV28, the J call TRBJ2-2; TRBD1 is a possible D gene (7 bases). The CDR3 extends over 14 amino acids. CDR1 is MDHEN, CDR2 SYDVKM, per germline. The V end was cut by 7 bases, the J end by 5 bases, with 14 bases between. The CDR3 DNA reads as TGTGCCAGCAACGAACAGGGGAGGACCGGGGAGCTGTTTTTT. It encodes CASNEQGRTGELFF.